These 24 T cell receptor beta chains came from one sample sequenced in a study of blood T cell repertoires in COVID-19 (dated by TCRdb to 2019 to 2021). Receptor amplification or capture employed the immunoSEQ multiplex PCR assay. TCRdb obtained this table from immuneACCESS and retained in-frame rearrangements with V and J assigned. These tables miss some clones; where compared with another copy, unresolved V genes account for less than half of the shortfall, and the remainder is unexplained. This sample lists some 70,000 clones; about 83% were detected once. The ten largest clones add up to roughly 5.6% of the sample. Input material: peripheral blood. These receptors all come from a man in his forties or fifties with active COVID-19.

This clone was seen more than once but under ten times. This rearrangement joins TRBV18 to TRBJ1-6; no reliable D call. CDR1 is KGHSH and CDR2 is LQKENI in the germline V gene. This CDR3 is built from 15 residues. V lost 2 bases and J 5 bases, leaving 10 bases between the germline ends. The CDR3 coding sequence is TGTGCCAGCTCACCATCGGGGAGGAATAATTCACCCCTCCACTTT. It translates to CASSPSGRNNSPLHF.

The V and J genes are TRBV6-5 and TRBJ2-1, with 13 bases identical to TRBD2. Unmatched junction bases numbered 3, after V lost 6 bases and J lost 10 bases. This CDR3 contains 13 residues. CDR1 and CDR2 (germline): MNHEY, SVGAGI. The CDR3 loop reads CASRLGLAGEQFF. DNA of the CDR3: TGTGCCAGCAGGCTGGGACTAGCGGGGGAGCAGTTCTTC.

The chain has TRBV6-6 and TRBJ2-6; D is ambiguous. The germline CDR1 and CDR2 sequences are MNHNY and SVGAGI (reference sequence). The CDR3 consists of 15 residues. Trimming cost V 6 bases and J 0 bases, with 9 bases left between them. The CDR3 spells CASSLQSSGANVLTF. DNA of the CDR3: TGTGCCAGCAGCTTACAGTCCTCTGGGGCCAACGTCCTGACTTTC.

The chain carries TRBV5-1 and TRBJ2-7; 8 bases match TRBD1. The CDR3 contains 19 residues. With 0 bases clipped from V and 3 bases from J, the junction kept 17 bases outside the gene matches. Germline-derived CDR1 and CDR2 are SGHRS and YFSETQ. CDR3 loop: CASSLAGRGRTYGIYEQYF. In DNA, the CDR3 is TGCGCCAGCAGCTTGGCCGGCAGGGGGCGTACATACGGAATCTACGAGCAGTACTTC.

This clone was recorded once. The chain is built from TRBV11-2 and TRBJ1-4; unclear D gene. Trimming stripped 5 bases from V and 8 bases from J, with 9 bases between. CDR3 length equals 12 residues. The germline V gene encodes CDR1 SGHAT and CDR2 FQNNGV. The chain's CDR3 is CASSPGREKLFF. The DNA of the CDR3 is TGTGCCAGCAGCCCCGGGAGGGAAAAACTGTTTTTT.

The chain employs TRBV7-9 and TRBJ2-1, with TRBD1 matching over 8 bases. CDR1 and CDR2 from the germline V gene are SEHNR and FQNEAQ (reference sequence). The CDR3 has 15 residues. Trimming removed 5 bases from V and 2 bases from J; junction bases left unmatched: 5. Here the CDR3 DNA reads TGTGCCAGCAGCCCCAGGGGGCAGACCTACAATGAGCAGTTCTTC. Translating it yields CASSPRGQTYNEQFF.

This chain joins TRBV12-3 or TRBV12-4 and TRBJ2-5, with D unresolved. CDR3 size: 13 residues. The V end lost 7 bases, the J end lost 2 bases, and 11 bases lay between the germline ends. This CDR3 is CASTLGDQETQYF. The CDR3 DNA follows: TGTGCCAGCACCCTAGGAGATCAAGAGACCCAGTACTTC.

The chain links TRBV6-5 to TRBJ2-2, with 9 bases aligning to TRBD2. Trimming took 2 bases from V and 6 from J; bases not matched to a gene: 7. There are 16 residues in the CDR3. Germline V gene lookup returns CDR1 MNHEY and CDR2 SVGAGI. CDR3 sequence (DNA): TGTGCCAGCAGTTACAAAGGCGGGAGGGCCCCCGGGGAGCTGTTTTTT. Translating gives CASSYKGGRAPGELFF.

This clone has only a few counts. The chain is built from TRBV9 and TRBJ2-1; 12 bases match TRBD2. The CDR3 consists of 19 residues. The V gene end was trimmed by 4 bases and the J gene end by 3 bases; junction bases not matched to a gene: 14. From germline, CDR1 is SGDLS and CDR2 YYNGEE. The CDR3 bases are TGTGCCAGCAGCTTAAGGGGACTAGCGGGTTGGAGGAACTACAATGAGCAGTTCTTC. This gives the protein CASSLRGLAGWRNYNEQFF.

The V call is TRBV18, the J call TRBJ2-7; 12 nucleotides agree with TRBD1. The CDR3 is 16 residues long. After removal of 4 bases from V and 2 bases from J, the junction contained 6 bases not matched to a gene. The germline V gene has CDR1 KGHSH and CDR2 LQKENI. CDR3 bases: TGTGCCAGCTCACGACAGGGACAGGGGGCTGCCTACGAGCAGTACTTC. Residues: CASSRQGQGAAYEQYF.

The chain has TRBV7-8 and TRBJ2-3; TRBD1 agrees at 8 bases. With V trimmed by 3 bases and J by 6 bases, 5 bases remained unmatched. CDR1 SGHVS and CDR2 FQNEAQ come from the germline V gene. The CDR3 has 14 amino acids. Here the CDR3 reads CASSFRDRSDTQYF. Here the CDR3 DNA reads TGTGCCAGCAGCTTCCGGGACAGGTCGGATACGCAGTATTTT.

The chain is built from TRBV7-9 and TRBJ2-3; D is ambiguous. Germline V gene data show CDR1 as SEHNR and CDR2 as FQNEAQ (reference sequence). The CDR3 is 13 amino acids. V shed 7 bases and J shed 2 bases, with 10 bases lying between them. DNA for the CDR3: TGTGCCAGCAACCAGGTTCTCACAGATACGCAGTATTTT. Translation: CASNQVLTDTQYF.

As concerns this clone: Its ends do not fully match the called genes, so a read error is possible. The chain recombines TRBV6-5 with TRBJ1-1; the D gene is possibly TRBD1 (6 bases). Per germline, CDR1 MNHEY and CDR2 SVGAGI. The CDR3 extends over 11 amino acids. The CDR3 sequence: CVSIWGREAFF. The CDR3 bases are TGTGTCAGCATATGGGGGCGGGAAGCTTTCTTT.

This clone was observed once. CDR3 amino acids: CATLNRDLHTGELFF. The CDR3 DNA follows: TGTGCCACCCTGAACAGGGACCTCCACACCGGGGAGCTGTTTTTT. The V call is TRBV24-1, the J call TRBJ2-2; possibly TRBD1 for D (6 bases). V gave up 9 bases and J gave up 3 bases, with 16 bases separating them. The CDR3 has 15 residues. Germline V gives CDR1 KGHDR, CDR2 SFDVKD.

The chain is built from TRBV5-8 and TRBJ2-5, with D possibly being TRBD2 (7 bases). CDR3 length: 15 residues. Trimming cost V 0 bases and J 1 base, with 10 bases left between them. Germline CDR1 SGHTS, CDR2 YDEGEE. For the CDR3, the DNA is TGTGCCAGCAGCTTGGTAGGGGGGGGCCAAGAGACCCAGTACTTC. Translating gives CASSLVGGGQETQYF. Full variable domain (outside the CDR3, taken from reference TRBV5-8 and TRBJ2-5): EAGVTQSPTHLIKTRGQQATLRCSPISGHTSVYWYQQALGLGLQFLLWYDEGEERNRGNFPPRFSGRQFPNYSSELNVNALELEDSALYLCASSLVGGGQETQYFGPGTRLLVL.

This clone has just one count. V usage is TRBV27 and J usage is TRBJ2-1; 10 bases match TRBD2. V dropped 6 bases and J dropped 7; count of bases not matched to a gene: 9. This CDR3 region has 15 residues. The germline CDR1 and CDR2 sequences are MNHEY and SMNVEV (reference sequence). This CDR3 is CASSPRVAGGNEQFF. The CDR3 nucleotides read TGTGCCAGCAGCCCGCGGGTAGCGGGAGGAAATGAGCAGTTCTTC.

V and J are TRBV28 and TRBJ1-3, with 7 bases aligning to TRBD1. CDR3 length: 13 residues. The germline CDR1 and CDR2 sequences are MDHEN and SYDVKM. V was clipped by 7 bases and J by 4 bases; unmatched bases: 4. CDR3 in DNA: TGTGCCAGCACTACAGGGGTCGGAAACACCATATATTTT. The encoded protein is CASTTGVGNTIYF. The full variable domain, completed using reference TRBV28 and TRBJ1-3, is DVKVTQSSRYLVKRTGEKVFLECVQDMDHENMFWYRQDPGLGLRLIYFSYDVKMKEKGDIPEGYSVSREKKERFSLILESASTNQTSMYLCASTTGVGNTIYFGEGSWLTVV.

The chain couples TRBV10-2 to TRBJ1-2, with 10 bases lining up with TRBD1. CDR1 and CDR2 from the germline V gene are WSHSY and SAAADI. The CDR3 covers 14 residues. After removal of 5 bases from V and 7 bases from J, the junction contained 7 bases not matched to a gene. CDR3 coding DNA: TGCGCCAGCAGTTCCGGGACAGGGGTCGGTGGCTACACCTTC. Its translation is CASSSGTGVGGYTF.

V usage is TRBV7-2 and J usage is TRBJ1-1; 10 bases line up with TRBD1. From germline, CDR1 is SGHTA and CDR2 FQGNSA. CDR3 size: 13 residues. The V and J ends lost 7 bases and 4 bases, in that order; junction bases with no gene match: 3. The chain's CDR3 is CASTWTGGTEAFF. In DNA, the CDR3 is TGTGCCAGCACCTGGACAGGGGGCACTGAAGCTTTCTTT. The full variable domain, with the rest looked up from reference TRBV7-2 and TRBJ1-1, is GAGVSQSPSNKVTEKGKDVELRCDPISGHTALYWYRQSLGQGLEFLIYFQGNSAPDKSGLPSDRFSAERTGGSVSTLTIQRTQQEDSAVYLCASTWTGGTEAFFGQGTRLTVV.

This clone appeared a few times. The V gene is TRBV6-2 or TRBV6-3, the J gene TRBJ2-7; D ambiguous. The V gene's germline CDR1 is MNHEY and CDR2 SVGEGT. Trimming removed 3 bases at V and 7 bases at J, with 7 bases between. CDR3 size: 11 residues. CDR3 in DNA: TGTGCCAGCAGTTATTTGGAGGAGCAGTACTTC. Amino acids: CASSYLEEQYF.

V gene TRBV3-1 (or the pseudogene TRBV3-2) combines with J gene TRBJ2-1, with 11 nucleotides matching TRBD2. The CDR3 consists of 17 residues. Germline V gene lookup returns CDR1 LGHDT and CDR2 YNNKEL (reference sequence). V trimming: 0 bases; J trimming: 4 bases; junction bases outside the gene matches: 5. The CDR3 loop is CASSQDLASGRYNEQFF. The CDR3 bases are TGTGCCAGCAGCCAAGATCTCGCTAGCGGGAGGTACAATGAGCAGTTCTTC.

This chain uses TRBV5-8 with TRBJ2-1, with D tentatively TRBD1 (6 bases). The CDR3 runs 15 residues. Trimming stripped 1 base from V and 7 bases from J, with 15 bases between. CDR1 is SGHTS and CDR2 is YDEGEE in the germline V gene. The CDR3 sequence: CASSLWLWGQNEQFF. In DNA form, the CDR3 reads TGTGCCAGCAGCTTGTGGCTCTGGGGGCAGAATGAGCAGTTCTTC. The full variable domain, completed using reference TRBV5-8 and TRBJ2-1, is EAGVTQSPTHLIKTRGQQATLRCSPISGHTSVYWYQQALGLGLQFLLWYDEGEERNRGNFPPRFSGRQFPNYSSELNVNALELEDSALYLCASSLWLWGQNEQFFGPGTRLTVL.

The CDR3 spells CASSPSRGRTGELFF. CDR3 coding DNA: TGTGCCAGCAGTCCCAGCAGGGGCCGCACCGGGGAGCTGTTTTTT. V gene TRBV6-5 combines with J gene TRBJ2-2, with D possibly being TRBD1 (6 bases). Trimming left V 5 bases short and J 4 bases short, with 14 bases between. The germline V gene encodes CDR1 MNHEY and CDR2 SVGAGI. The CDR3 is made up of 15 amino acids.

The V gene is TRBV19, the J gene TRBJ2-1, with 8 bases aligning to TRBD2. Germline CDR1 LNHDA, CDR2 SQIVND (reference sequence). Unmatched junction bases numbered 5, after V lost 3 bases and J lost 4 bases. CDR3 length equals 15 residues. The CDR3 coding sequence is TGTGCCAGTAGTATTTCGGGAGGGGGTTACAATGAGCAGTTCTTC. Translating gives CASSISGGGYNEQFF.